A single sample is the source of the 20 T cell receptor beta chains below, sequenced in a study of blood T cell repertoires in COVID-19. Some clones are missing from TCRdb's copy, which holds only in-frame ones; the method was immunoSEQ multiplex PCR. In the table there are approximately 92,000 clones, around 72% of which are singletons. Sequencing input: peripheral blood. All receptors derive from a woman aged 60 to 75 in a cohort sampled during active or convalescent COVID-19.

The chain links TRBV6-1 to TRBJ1-2; D gene ambiguous. Germline V gene data show CDR1 as MNHNS and CDR2 as SASEGT. With 2 bases removed from V and 4 bases from J, the gap between germline ends came to 8 bases. CDR3 length: 13 amino acids. CDR3 DNA: TGTGCCAGCAGTGAACACAGCCTCTATGGCTACACCTTC. Protein product: CASSEHSLYGYTF.

DNA of the CDR3: TGTGCCAGTAGTATCTTGCGGGGGGGCTTCGGGGAGCTGTTTTTT. As protein: CASSILRGGFGELFF. The V call is TRBV19, the J call TRBJ2-2; 9 bases match TRBD2. CDR3 length equals 15 residues. Germline values: CDR1 LNHDA, CDR2 SQIVND (reference sequence). The V segment lost 3 bases and the J segment 7 bases; nucleotides outside the gene matches: 6.

This clone showed up just once. This chain connects TRBV6-6 to TRBJ1-4; perhaps TRBD1 as D (6 bases). Trimming removed 6 bases from V and 0 bases from J, with 11 bases in between. The germline CDR1 and CDR2 sequences are MNHNY and SVGAGI (reference sequence). The CDR3 totals 15 residues. CDR3 nucleotide sequence: TGTGCCAGCAGGGGACAAGTCGCAACTAATGAAAAACTGTTTTTT. Encoded protein: CASRGQVATNEKLFF.

The rearrangement joins TRBV7-9 to TRBJ2-1; a weak D match, TRBD2 (5 bases). CDR1 is SEHNR and CDR2 is FQNEAQ in the germline V gene (reference sequence). V lost 5 bases and J lost 4, with 12 bases in between. The CDR3 extends over 14 amino acids. CDR3 amino acids: CASSPREPYNEQFF. CDR3 nucleotide sequence: TGTGCCAGCAGCCCCCGGGAACCTTACAATGAGCAGTTCTTC. Drawing the rest from reference TRBV7-9 and TRBJ2-1, the complete variable domain is DTGVSQNPRHKITKRGQNVTFRCDPISEHNRLYWYRQTLGQGPEFLTYFQNEAQLEKSRLLSDRFSAERPKGSFSTLEIQRTEQGDSAMYLCASSPREPYNEQFFGPGTRLTVL.

The chain combines TRBV28 with TRBJ1-1, with 7 bases identical to TRBD1. The length of the CDR3 is 14 residues. J gave up 5 bases and V 4 bases, and 7 bases lay outside the gene matches. Germline CDR1 MDHEN, CDR2 SYDVKM. The CDR3 DNA is TGTGCCAGCAGTTATCCCCCAGGGGGAACTGAAGCTTTCTTT. It codes for CASSYPPGGTEAFF.

The rearrangement joins TRBV19 to TRBJ2-3; 12 bases fit TRBD2. The CDR3 length is 17 residues. The trim removed 3 bases at V and 2 bases at J, leaving 6 bases unmatched. CDR1 LNHDA and CDR2 SQIVND come from the germline V gene (reference sequence). This CDR3 reads CASSIVLAGGVTDTQYF. In nucleotides, the CDR3 is TGTGCCAGTAGTATCGTCCTAGCGGGGGGGGTCACAGATACGCAGTATTTT.

V gene TRBV2 combines with J gene TRBJ1-2; 9 nucleotides line up with TRBD1. Germline CDR1 reads SNHLY; CDR2 reads FYNNEI. CDR3 length equals 14 residues. Losses at the gene ends were 7 bases for V and 5 bases for J; bases not matched to a gene: 8. Here the CDR3 reads CASTDRGRNYGYTF. For the CDR3, the DNA is TGTGCCAGCACAGACAGGGGGAGAAATTATGGCTACACCTTC.

The J gene is TRBJ1-2, the V gene TRBV5-1, with D possibly matching TRBD1 (5 bases). The germline gives CDR1 SGHRS, CDR2 YFSETQ. The length of the CDR3 is 18 residues. The V gene lost 0 bases and the J gene lost 6 bases, with 24 bases spanning the gap. The CDR3 coding sequence is TGCGCCAGCAGCTTGGCACCCGCGGCGAACAGGCAGAAAGATGGCTACACCTTC. As protein: CASSLAPAANRQKDGYTF.

The chain couples TRBV2 to TRBJ2-7; D may be TRBD1 (6 bases). This CDR3 region has 14 residues. Per the germline V gene, CDR1 is SNHLY and CDR2 is FYNNEI. The ends were cut back, 6 bases at V and 2 bases at J, with 14 bases in the middle. The CDR3, as DNA: TGTGCCAGCAGCCTTGTCAGGGGAACCTACGAGCAGTACTTC. This gives the protein CASSLVRGTYEQYF.

This clone was seen once. This chain uses TRBV6-5 with TRBJ2-7; TRBD1 is a possible D gene (5 bases). Germline V gives CDR1 MNHEY, CDR2 SVGAGI. The CDR3 loop spans 16 amino acids. The V end was cut by 0 bases, the J end by 0 bases, with 12 bases between. The CDR3 DNA sequence: TGTGCCAGCAGTTACTCTGGGGCAGGCCTCTCCTACGAGCAGTACTTC. It is translated as CASSYSGAGLSYEQYF.

The chain couples TRBV4-2 to TRBJ1-1; D gene uncertain. V was trimmed by 0 bases and J by 6 bases, leaving 8 bases between them. The CDR3 totals 13 residues. Germline loops: CDR1 LGHNA, CDR2 YNFKEQ. The CDR3 is CASSQDSSSEAFF. In nucleotides, the CDR3 is TGTGCCAGCAGCCAAGATTCGAGTTCTGAAGCTTTCTTT.

J is TRBJ2-3 and V is TRBV27, with 9 bases matching TRBD2. Trimming removed 6 bases from V and 7 bases from J; junction bases left unmatched: 5. CDR3 size: 13 residues. Germline CDR1 MNHEY, CDR2 SMNVEV (reference sequence). The CDR3 DNA reads TGTGCCAGCAGGTTTAGCGGGGGAAATACGCAGTATTTT. It is translated as CASRFSGGNTQYF.

The V and J genes are TRBV5-4 and TRBJ2-7; 9 bases are shared with TRBD1. After removal of 4 bases from V and 4 bases from J, the junction contained 9 bases not matched to a gene. Germline V gene data show CDR1 as SGHNT and CDR2 as YYREEE (reference sequence). The CDR3 length is 15 residues. CDR3 in DNA: TGTGCCAGCAGCGCCCCGGGACAGGGAGATTACGAGCAGTACTTC. Translation gives CASSAPGQGDYEQYF.

The chain recombines TRBV5-1 with TRBJ2-1, with 14 bases aligning to TRBD2. The CDR3 contains 15 residues. Germline V CDR1 and CDR2: SGHRS, YFSETQ. V lost 4 bases, J lost 8 bases, and 5 bases stayed unmatched. Written as DNA, the CDR3 is TGCGCCAGCAGCGCGACTAGCGGGGGGGCATATGAGCAGTTCTTC. Its protein is CASSATSGGAYEQFF.

V gene TRBV28 combines with J gene TRBJ1-2, with D perhaps matching TRBD1 (6 bases). The V gene's germline CDR1 is MDHEN and CDR2 SYDVKM. The CDR3 runs to 15 residues. Trimming left V 3 bases short and J 4 bases short, with 15 bases between. CDR3 bases: TGTGCCAGCAGTTTGTCGGGGGGCGGTGGCTATGGCTACACCTTC. This encodes CASSLSGGGGYGYTF.

V and J are TRBV27 and TRBJ2-1; tentatively, D is TRBD2 (5 bases). CDR1 MNHEY and CDR2 SMNVEV come from the germline V gene (reference sequence). The V gene lost 6 bases and the J gene lost 2 bases, with 11 bases spanning the gap. This CDR3 has 14 residues. CDR3 in DNA: TGTGCCAGCAGGAGAGGGATCGCCTACAATGAGCAGTTCTTC. Residues: CASRRGIAYNEQFF.

V gene TRBV4-3 combines with J gene TRBJ2-3; unclear D gene. The CDR3 is made up of 15 amino acids. Germline assignment: CDR1 LGHNA and CDR2 YSLEER. The V gene lost 0 bases and the J gene lost 2 bases, with 9 bases spanning the gap. CDR3 coding DNA: TGCGCCAGCAGCCAAGACAGAATTTTCACAGATACGCAGTATTTT. This sequence encodes CASSQDRIFTDTQYF.

The CDR3 region has the DNA TGCGCCAGCAGCCTCCGACAGGCTCGAGGATACAATGAGCAGTTCTTC. Encoded protein: CASSLRQARGYNEQFF. The chain employs TRBV5-1 and TRBJ2-1, with D possibly being TRBD1 (6 bases). V lost 4 bases and J lost 4, with 18 bases in between. Germline-derived CDR1 and CDR2 are SGHRS and YFSETQ. The length of the CDR3 is 16 residues.

V usage is TRBV28 and J usage is TRBJ1-6; TRBD1 matches at 8 bases. The CDR3 is 15 amino acids. V gave up 5 bases and J gave up 6 bases; unmatched junction bases: 6. Germline CDR1 reads MDHEN; CDR2 reads SYDVKM. Here the CDR3 reads CASSTFDRGNSPLHF. The CDR3 DNA reads TGTGCCAGCAGTACCTTTGACAGGGGTAATTCACCCCTCCACTTT.

The V gene is TRBV18, the J gene TRBJ2-7; 7 nucleotides align to TRBD1. V was pared by 0 bases and J by 6 bases, with 5 bases of the junction left unmatched. This CDR3 spans 14 amino acids. CDR1 and CDR2 from the germline V gene are KGHSH and LQKENI. The CDR3 DNA follows: TGTGCCAGCTCACCACCACCAGGGGGATCCGAGCAGTACTTC. Its translation: CASSPPPGGSEQYF.